These 2 T cell receptor beta chains originate from one sample sequenced in a study of blood T cell repertoires in COVID-19. Profiling relied on immunoSEQ multiplex PCR, and the TCRdb table lists in-frame clones only, not all of them. The sample includes 90,000 to 110,000 clones, around 80% of them seen just once. The specimen sequenced was peripheral blood. These receptors were taken from an elderly woman with active or convalescent COVID-19.

This clone was seen ten or more times. J is TRBJ1-3 and V is TRBV27, with D unclear. Trimming took off 5 bases at V and 0 bases at J, with 8 bases between the two ends. Germline-derived CDR1 and CDR2 are MNHEY and SMNVEV (reference sequence). This CDR3 has 14 residues. The CDR3: CASSNAGSGNTIYF. The CDR3 DNA is TGTGCCAGCAGTAACGCAGGCTCTGGAAACACCATATATTTT.

A remark on this clone: A read error may account for a junction end that differs from germline. The J gene is TRBJ2-2, the V gene TRBV7-7; a possible D gene is TRBD1 (8 bases). Germline CDR1 SSHAT, CDR2 FNYEAQ (reference sequence). CDR3 length: 15 amino acids. DNA of the CDR3: TGTGCTAGCAACTTTACACAGGGGGGGACCGGGGAGCTGTTTTTT. This sequence encodes CASNFTQGGTGELFF.